What follows are 9 T cell receptor beta chains derived from one specimen sequenced in a study of T cell repertoires in cytomegalovirus infection. TCRdb reanalysed the reads using MiXCR and keeps one entry per CDR3 protein. The table includes about 320,000 distinct CDR3 sequences, approximately 9.5% detected once. The sequencing sample was made of PBMCs. The receptors come from a human donor in good health (CMV status not recorded). Some clones in this sample may be carry-over from other donors' samples.

This chain joins TRBV7-9 and TRBJ1-3, with D uncertain. This CDR3 has 13 amino acids. Trimming removed 5 bases at V and 0 bases at J, with 5 bases between. In germline, CDR1 is SEHNR, CDR2 FQNEAQ (reference sequence). The CDR3 DNA sequence: TGTGCCAGCAGCCGCCCCTCTGGAAACACCATATATTTT. Translating gives CASSRPSGNTIYF.

This rearrangement joins TRBV6-6 to TRBJ2-7; 8 bases are shared with TRBD2. The length of the CDR3 is 13 residues. V lost 7 bases, J lost 6 bases, and 8 bases stayed unmatched. Germline-derived CDR1 and CDR2 are MNHNY and SVGAGI (reference sequence). The CDR3 nucleotides are TGTGCCAGCAAGATGGGACTAGTACTCGAGCAGTACTTC. Protein product: CASKMGLVLEQYF.

This clonotype has more than one count but fewer than ten. This chain uses TRBV20-1 with TRBJ2-3; 8 nucleotides match TRBD2. Germline V gives CDR1 DFQATT, CDR2 SNEGSKA (reference sequence). The CDR3 spans 16 residues. V dropped 4 bases and J dropped 0; count of bases not matched to a gene: 9. The CDR3 is CSAIAGPDASTDTQYF. The CDR3 region has the DNA TGCAGTGCTATAGCGGGGCCCGACGCTAGCACAGATACGCAGTATTTT.

The chain is built from TRBV9 and TRBJ1-1; D not certain. The CDR3 consists of 14 residues. V shed 4 bases and J shed 2 bases, with 12 bases lying between them. Germline CDR1 and CDR2: SGDLS and YYNGEE. Written as DNA, the CDR3 is TGTGCCAGCAGCACCGGGGTCATAAACACTGAAGCTTTCTTT. It translates to CASSTGVINTEAFF.

V gene TRBV9 combines with J gene TRBJ1-1; D is undetermined. CDR1 is SGDLS and CDR2 is YYNGEE in the germline V gene. The CDR3 consists of 17 residues. V was trimmed by 0 bases and J by 1 base, leaving 16 bases between them. CDR3 loop: CASSVGKGRVGNTEAFF. CDR3 DNA sequence: TGTGCCAGCAGCGTAGGGAAAGGGAGGGTGGGGAACACTGAAGCTTTCTTT.

The rearrangement joins TRBV25-1 to TRBJ1-1, with 7 nucleotides matching TRBD1. V was pared by 4 bases and J by 5 bases, with 10 bases of the junction left unmatched. CDR3 size: 15 residues. Germline assignment: CDR1 MGHDK and CDR2 SYGVNS. The CDR3 sequence: CASSAPGGSGTEAFF. CDR3 coding DNA: TGTGCCAGCAGTGCGCCAGGGGGGAGCGGAACTGAAGCTTTCTTT.

This clonotype was counted between two and nine times. The chain combines TRBV27 with TRBJ2-4, with a possible D match to TRBD1 (6 bases). The germline CDR1 and CDR2 sequences are MNHEY and SMNVEV (reference sequence). With 5 bases removed from V and 1 base from J, the gap between germline ends came to 18 bases. This CDR3 spans 17 amino acids. CDR3 nucleotide sequence: TGTGCCAGCAGTATCCGGGCCAGGGGAGAGGCCAAAAACATTCAGTACTTC. Amino acid sequence: CASSIRARGEAKNIQYF.

In DNA, the CDR3 is TGTGCCAGCGGTCCCTTAGGGACAGATACGCAGTATTTT. Translating gives CASGPLGTDTQYF. V is TRBV2 and J is TRBJ2-3; D ambiguous. The V gene lost 8 bases and the J gene lost 3 bases, with 12 bases spanning the gap. CDR1 SNHLY and CDR2 FYNNEI come from the germline V gene. The CDR3 extends over 13 amino acids.

This clonotype was recorded a few times. At one end, the junction sequence differs from germline, possibly due to a read error. This chain links TRBV4-1 with TRBJ2-7; 7 nucleotides line up with TRBD2. The CDR3 runs to 16 residues. Per germline, CDR1 MGHRA and CDR2 YSYEKL. The CDR3 is CASSEGVLGRAYEQYF. CDR3 nucleotides: TGTGCCAGCAGCGAAGGCGTCCTGGGGAGGGCCTACGAGCAGTACTTC.